The clone carrying this T cell receptor (beta chain) was found a few times. No antigen is known for it. The entry originates in a study of beta chain features in type 1 diabetes. General observations from the study: Naive, central memory and regulatory TCRB repertoires appeared more similar among patients than healthy donors. Shorter TCRB CDR3s, moderately but significantly so, marked every one of the four CD4+ subsets in Type 1 diabetes patients.

In germline, CDR1 is SGHTA, CDR2 FQGNSA. The CDR3 runs to 15 residues. Trimming removed 6 bases from V and 7 bases from J; junction bases left unmatched: 11. Expressed TCRB transcripts got sequenced, as all isolated RNA was reverse transcribed. Clones were read by immunoSEQ multiplex PCR, and TCRdb kept only the in-frame ones, dropping some. This sample carries around 300,000 clones, approximately 10% of them seen once, and the ten largest clones take 0.015% to 0.02%. The sample taken for sequencing was naive CD4+ T cells from blood. The source of this sequence is a woman aged 30 to 39 in good health. The genes are TRBV7-2 and TRBJ1-1; 10 bases map to TRBD1. CDR3 loop: CASSWGTGELVEAFF. In DNA form, the CDR3 reads TGTGCCAGCAGTTGGGGGACAGGGGAGTTGGTTGAAGCTTTCTTT. The full variable domain, its missing parts supplied by reference TRBV7-2 and TRBJ1-1, is GAGVSQSPSNKVTEKGKDVELRCDPISGHTALYWYRQSLGQGLEFLIYFQGNSAPDKSGLPSDRFSAERTGGSVSTLTIQRTQQEDSAVYLCASSWGTGELVEAFFGQGTRLTVV.